This T cell receptor (beta chain) was captured in a study of cytomegalovirus exposure and HLA in healthy donors. Study-level findings and limits: Differences between HLA loci emerged in a later analysis of TCR association rates, with DRB1 most and HLA-C fewest. With further analysis later on, most CMV-associated TCR beta chains appeared HLA-restricted. Common viral pathogens (according to a later analysis) appeared linked to several of the most significant clusters. Most observed TCR sequences were rare, whereas some public TCRs were detected in many donors.

The germline V gene has CDR1 SGHTA and CDR2 FQGNSA. J was trimmed by 7 bases and V by 4 bases; bases with no gene match: 8. This CDR3 contains 15 residues. Comments on this clone: The target antigen is unknown.

Vbeta (60) and Jbeta (13) primers were used in the PCR. Produced via immunoSEQ multiplex PCR; TCRdb's table is partial and in-frame only. The table lists about 190,000 clones, around four fifths of them singletons. The sequencing sample was made of PBMCs. V and J are TRBV7-2 and TRBJ2-1, with 9 bases aligning to TRBD1. The TCR comes from a man aged 35 to 55 in good health and CMV-seropositive. CDR3: CASSSLGQGGNEQFF. The CDR3 DNA reads TGTGCCAGCAGCTCCCTGGGACAGGGAGGAAATGAGCAGTTCTTC.